What follows is one T cell receptor (beta chain) and its context. Germline V gene sequence: CDR1 DFQATT, CDR2 SNEGSKA (reference sequence). The CDR3 totals 13 residues. V was pared by 6 bases and J by 7 bases, with 16 bases between. After constant-region reverse-primer amplification, full-length variable regions underwent semi-nested PCR with Nested Universal Primer A. TCRdb ran MiXCR on the 5' RACE reads and lists one entry per CDR3 protein. The sample gives some 44,000 distinct CDR3 sequences, about 32% of which show up once; approximately 4% is in the top ten. The sample consisted of tumor-infiltrating memory CD4+ T cells sorted from the breast tumor. As to subset: memory CD4+ T cells, CD4+CD45RO+CD25-. V and J are TRBV20-1 and TRBJ1-5; D uncertain. The TCR originated in a female donor with breast cancer. CDR3 sequence (DNA): TGCAGTGCCCCCGGAGGATATACGCAGCCCCAGCATTTT. It encodes CSAPGGYTQPQHF.